Below are 28 T cell receptor beta chains sequenced from a single sample in a study of shared clonotypes between healthy human individuals. The naive CD8 fraction comprised CD45RO-negative cells positively selected for CCR7 and excluded terminally differentiated effector memory CD45RA+ cells. Repertoires were generated with immunoSEQ multiplex PCR, while TCRdb's copy carries only in-frame clones and drops some. The sample lists 450,000 to 700,000 clones, 95% occurring once. The sample taken for sequencing was naive CD8+ T cells sorted from blood. Receptor source: a woman in her 30s in good health.

The chain is built from TRBV27 and TRBJ2-7; D might be TRBD2 (6 bases). Per germline, CDR1 MNHEY and CDR2 SMNVEV (reference sequence). The CDR3 runs to 16 residues. With 7 bases removed from V and 2 bases from J, the gap between germline ends came to 21 bases. The CDR3 coding sequence is TGTGCCAGCACCCTTTCGTCCGGACTACGAGCCTACGAGCAGTACTTC. Translating gives CASTLSSGLRAYEQYF.

This chain uses TRBV13 with TRBJ1-3; 8 bases are shared with TRBD1. Trimming at V came to 4 bases and at J to 4 bases, leaving 12 bases not matched to a gene. Per germline, CDR1 PRHDT and CDR2 FYEKMQ (reference sequence). This CDR3 contains 17 residues. CDR3 in DNA: TGTGCCAGCAGCTCAGGGCACAGGGGGTTTAGCGGAAACACCATATATTTT. It translates to CASSSGHRGFSGNTIYF.

This chain uses TRBV5-1 with TRBJ2-7, with 12 bases matching TRBD2. The CDR3 is 16 residues long. V gave up 1 base and J gave up 5 bases; unmatched junction bases: 7. Per the germline V gene, CDR1 is SGHRS and CDR2 is YFSETQ. The CDR3 region is CASSLSTSGSVHEQYF. CDR3 coding DNA: TGCGCCAGCAGCTTGTCGACTAGCGGGAGTGTCCACGAGCAGTACTTC.

The genes are TRBV7-6 and TRBJ1-2, with 8 bases that match TRBD1. V trimming: 4 bases; J trimming: 4 bases; junction bases outside the gene matches: 5. Germline CDR1 reads SGHVS; CDR2 reads FNYEAQ. The CDR3 is 14 residues long. CDR3 loop: CASSSGTGSYGYTF. The CDR3 nucleotides are TGTGCCAGCAGCTCCGGGACAGGAAGCTATGGCTACACCTTC.

This clone was counted once. The chain recombines TRBV19 with TRBJ1-5, with 7 bases matching TRBD1. Germline V gene data show CDR1 as LNHDA and CDR2 as SQIVND (reference sequence). V trimming: 7 bases; J trimming: 1 base; junction bases outside the gene matches: 4. The CDR3 has 14 amino acids. For the CDR3, the DNA is TGTGCCAGTACGGAGGGGGCAAGCAATCAGCCCCAGCATTTT. Translation gives CASTEGASNQPQHF.

This clone has only one observation. The rearrangement uses TRBV28 and TRBJ2-5; 15 bases map to TRBD2. The CDR3 consists of 18 residues. Germline CDR1 and CDR2: MDHEN and SYDVKM. J lost 4 bases, V lost 6 bases, and 12 bases had no gene match. The CDR3 region is CASSTGLAGGPGLETQYF. In DNA form, the CDR3 reads TGTGCCAGCAGCACCGGACTAGCGGGAGGGCCCGGCTTAGAGACCCAGTACTTC.

The CDR3 region is CASSPGRGGNQPQHF. In DNA form, the CDR3 reads TGTGCCAGCAGCCCGGGTCGAGGGGGCAATCAGCCCCAGCATTTT. This chain connects TRBV5-8 to TRBJ1-5; D might be TRBD1 (5 bases). The germline V gene has CDR1 SGHTS and CDR2 YDEGEE. V lost 4 bases and J 2 bases, leaving 13 bases between the germline ends. This CDR3 contains 15 residues.

The chain carries TRBV9 and TRBJ2-1, with D possibly TRBD2 on 6 matching bases. V dropped 4 bases and J dropped 10 bases, with 24 bases sitting between them. There are 16 residues in the CDR3. Germline V CDR1 and CDR2: SGDLS, YYNGEE. The CDR3 DNA is TGTGCCAGCAGCCCACAACCCGGGACTGCCACCTTCGAGCAGTTCTTC. This gives the protein CASSPQPGTATFEQFF.

This sequence joins TRBV30 and TRBJ2-7; D call uncertain. The CDR3 is 14 amino acids. CDR1 GTSNPN and CDR2 SVGIG come from the germline V gene (reference sequence). Between the trimmed V and J ends, which lost 1 base and 0 bases, there was a span of 10 bases. In DNA form, the CDR3 reads TGTGCCTGGAGTGGGCAGGAGAGCTCCTACGAGCAGTACTTC. Protein product: CAWSGQESSYEQYF.

The chain is built from TRBV5-6 and TRBJ2-5; TRBD2 matches at 8 bases. Germline V CDR1 and CDR2: SGHDT, YYEEEE. Trimming took 0 bases from V and 4 from J; bases not matched to a gene: 8. The CDR3 is 16 residues long. The CDR3 sequence is CASSLVQREGRETQYF. DNA of the CDR3: TGTGCCAGCAGCTTGGTGCAACGGGAGGGCCGAGAGACCCAGTACTTC.

This clone was seen a handful of times. The rearrangement uses TRBV10-1 and TRBJ2-7, with D possibly matching TRBD1 (6 bases). Germline V gene lookup returns CDR1 WNHNN and CDR2 SYGVQD (reference sequence). The CDR3 runs to 13 residues. V dropped 3 bases and J dropped 8 bases, with 14 bases sitting between them. The CDR3 spells CASSETTGSQQYF. In DNA, the CDR3 is TGCGCCAGCAGTGAAACTACAGGGAGCCAGCAGTACTTC.

The chain employs TRBV4-1 and TRBJ2-1; possible D gene TRBD1, 6 bases. Germline CDR1 is MGHRA and CDR2 is YSYEKL. This CDR3 spans 15 amino acids. The ends were cut back, 3 bases at V and 10 bases at J, with 19 bases in the middle. The DNA of the CDR3 is TGCGCCAGCAGCCACGGGGACAAGGGGCAGGGCGAGCAGTTCTTC. It is translated as CASSHGDKGQGEQFF.

The chain carries TRBV7-8 and TRBJ2-7; maybe TRBD2 (6 bases). Germline V gene data show CDR1 as SGHVS and CDR2 as FQNEAQ. CDR3 length: 17 residues. The V gene lost 1 base and the J gene lost 3 bases, with 19 bases spanning the gap. CDR3 sequence: CASSLVRGADTHYEQYF. The CDR3 DNA reads as TGTGCCAGCAGCTTAGTCCGCGGGGCCGATACCCACTACGAGCAGTACTTC.

The chain is built from TRBV7-9 and TRBJ2-1; 12 bases align to TRBD2. The CDR3 consists of 17 residues. J was trimmed by 4 bases and V by 5 bases; bases with no gene match: 9. The germline V gene encodes CDR1 SEHNR and CDR2 FQNEAQ (reference sequence). CDR3 in amino acids: CASSPYLTSGRYNEQFF. DNA for the CDR3: TGTGCCAGCAGCCCTTACTTGACTAGCGGGAGATACAATGAGCAGTTCTTC.

This clone was observed a single time. The chain uses TRBV27 and TRBJ2-5; a possible D gene is TRBD2 (6 bases). Judging by the DNA end, TRBJ2-7 fits better; the J call may be wrong. Per germline, CDR1 MNHEY and CDR2 SMNVEV (reference sequence). CDR3 length: 14 amino acids. The CDR3 spells CASWPLAAHYEQYF. In nucleotides, the CDR3 is TGTGCCAGTTGGCCTTTAGCGGCTCACTACGAGCAGTACTTC.

This clone was seen a single time. The gene calls are TRBV13 and TRBJ1-4; no reliable D call. This CDR3 contains 13 residues. Germline lookup yields CDR1 PRHDT and CDR2 FYEKMQ (reference sequence). V gave up 1 base and J gave up 4 bases, with 4 bases separating them. The CDR3, as DNA: TGTGCCAGCAGCTTAGACCGTAATGAAAAACTGTTTTTT. It codes for CASSLDRNEKLFF.

The chain recombines TRBV2 with TRBJ2-7; D is uncertain. The germline gives CDR1 SNHLY, CDR2 FYNNEI. The V and J ends lost 2 bases and 0 bases respectively, with 11 bases between them. The CDR3 sequence is 15 residues long. The CDR3 sequence: CASSENSARSYEQYF. The CDR3, as DNA: TGTGCCAGCAGTGAAAACAGCGCACGCTCCTACGAGCAGTACTTC.

The chain recombines TRBV29-1 with TRBJ2-6, with D unclear. This CDR3 is 17 amino acids long. Germline V lookup: CDR1 SQVTM, CDR2 ANQGSEA. V lost 2 bases and J lost 1, with 15 bases in between. The CDR3 DNA follows: TGCAGCGTTGAATTAGTAGGGTTCGAGTCTGGGGCCAACGTCCTGACTTTC. It yields the protein CSVELVGFESGANVLTF.

The chain employs TRBV9 and TRBJ2-3; 9 bases are shared with TRBD2. Trimming cost V 4 bases and J 8 bases; bases outside gene matches: 17. Germline CDR1 and CDR2: SGDLS and YYNGEE. The CDR3 runs to 17 residues. CDR3 in amino acids: CASSPRPILAGEGTQYF. DNA of the CDR3: TGTGCCAGCAGCCCCCGACCAATACTAGCGGGTGAAGGTACGCAGTATTTT. Drawing the rest from reference TRBV9 and TRBJ2-3, the complete variable domain is DSGVTQTPKHLITATGQRVTLRCSPRSGDLSVYWYQQSLDQGLQFLIQYYNGEERAKGNILERFSAQQFPDLHSELNLSSLELGDSALYFCASSPRPILAGEGTQYFGPGTRLTVL.

The V and J genes are TRBV7-9 and TRBJ2-7; 7 nucleotides match TRBD2. V shed 5 bases, J shed 4 bases, and the junction held 5 bases outside the gene matches. The germline V gene has CDR1 SEHNR and CDR2 FQNEAQ (reference sequence). The CDR3 length is 13 residues. Here the CDR3 reads CASSTAGRYEQYF. DNA for the CDR3: TGTGCCAGCAGCACCGCCGGGAGGTACGAGCAGTACTTC. Full variable domain (outside the CDR3, taken from reference TRBV7-9 and TRBJ2-7): DTGVSQNPRHKITKRGQNVTFRCDPISEHNRLYWYRQTLGQGPEFLTYFQNEAQLEKSRLLSDRFSAERPKGSFSTLEIQRTEQGDSAMYLCASSTAGRYEQYFGPGTRLTVT.

A few counts support this clone. This chain connects TRBV2 to TRBJ1-3, with D possibly TRBD1 on 6 matching bases. This CDR3 spans 15 amino acids. V was cut by 6 bases and J by 0 bases, with 12 bases left in between. Germline CDR1 reads SNHLY; CDR2 reads FYNNEI. In nucleotides, the CDR3 is TGTGCCAGCAGGGCAGGGGACGGCTCTGGAAACACCATATATTTT. Translated, it gives CASRAGDGSGNTIYF.

The chain has TRBV4-1 and TRBJ1-2; D is uncertain. The CDR3 runs to 15 residues. Trimming took off 3 bases at V and 6 bases at J, with 17 bases between the two ends. CDR1 is MGHRA, CDR2 YSYEKL, per germline. CDR3 region: CASSHTNPTPDGYTF. The CDR3 nucleotides are TGCGCCAGCAGCCATACTAACCCGACACCGGATGGCTACACCTTC.

This chain uses TRBV4-1 with TRBJ2-1; D remains ambiguous. The germline V gene has CDR1 MGHRA and CDR2 YSYEKL. V gave up 0 bases and J gave up 0 bases, with 6 bases separating them. CDR3 size: 15 residues. CDR3: CASSQDTDSYNEQFF. The CDR3 DNA reads TGCGCCAGCAGCCAAGATACGGACTCCTACAATGAGCAGTTCTTC.

The genes are TRBV27 and TRBJ1-1; D is perhaps TRBD1 (6 bases). The CDR3 consists of 12 residues. The germline CDR1 and CDR2 sequences are MNHEY and SMNVEV (reference sequence). Trimming removed 6 bases from V and 8 bases from J, with 13 bases in between. For the CDR3, the DNA is TGTGCCAGCAGAAACACAGGGCTCGAAGCTTTCTTT. Translated: CASRNTGLEAFF.

The chain carries TRBV19 and TRBJ2-3; tentatively, D is TRBD1 (5 bases). The CDR3 has 17 residues. CDR1 is LNHDA, CDR2 SQIVND, per germline (reference sequence). Trimming took off 0 bases at V and 4 bases at J, with 17 bases between the two ends. The CDR3 DNA reads as TGTGCCAGTAGTATAGAGAGAGAGGCAGGGAAAGCAGATACGCAGTATTTT. Its protein product is CASSIEREAGKADTQYF.

The genes are TRBV28 and TRBJ2-3, with TRBD2 matching over 7 bases. The germline V gene encodes CDR1 MDHEN and CDR2 SYDVKM. This CDR3 is 14 amino acids long. Germline trimming cut 8 bases from V and 1 base from J; bases unmatched to any gene: 6. The DNA for the CDR3 is TGTGCCAGCGAAGCGGGGTGGGGCACAGATACGCAGTATTTT. As protein: CASEAGWGTDTQYF. Full variable domain (outside the CDR3, taken from reference TRBV28 and TRBJ2-3): DVKVTQSSRYLVKRTGEKVFLECVQDMDHENMFWYRQDPGLGLRLIYFSYDVKMKEKGDIPEGYSVSREKKERFSLILESASTNQTSMYLCASEAGWGTDTQYFGPGTRLTVL.

This chain links TRBV9 with TRBJ2-1; D gene unclear. CDR3 size: 14 residues. Trimming shortened V by 0 bases and J by 8 bases, and 12 bases separated the two germline ends. Looked up from germline, CDR1 is SGDLS and CDR2 is YYNGEE. The CDR3 loop is CASSVDDLGYEQFF. CDR3 nucleotide sequence: TGTGCCAGCAGCGTAGATGATCTCGGCTATGAGCAGTTCTTC.

A single count supports this clone. The J gene is TRBJ2-7, the V gene TRBV13, with 9 bases that match TRBD1. Per germline, CDR1 PRHDT and CDR2 FYEKMQ (reference sequence). V trimming: 1 base; J trimming: 2 bases; junction bases outside the gene matches: 6. This CDR3 region has 16 residues. The CDR3 DNA follows: TGTGCCAGCAGCTTAGAGGGCGGGACAGGGCCCTACGAGCAGTACTTC. Protein sequence: CASSLEGGTGPYEQYF. Full variable domain (outside the CDR3, taken from reference TRBV13 and TRBJ2-7): AAGVIQSPRHLIKEKRETATLKCYPIPRHDTVYWYQQGPGQDPQFLISFYEKMQSDKGSIPDRFSAQQFSDYHSELNMSSLELGDSALYFCASSLEGGTGPYEQYFGPGTRLTVT.